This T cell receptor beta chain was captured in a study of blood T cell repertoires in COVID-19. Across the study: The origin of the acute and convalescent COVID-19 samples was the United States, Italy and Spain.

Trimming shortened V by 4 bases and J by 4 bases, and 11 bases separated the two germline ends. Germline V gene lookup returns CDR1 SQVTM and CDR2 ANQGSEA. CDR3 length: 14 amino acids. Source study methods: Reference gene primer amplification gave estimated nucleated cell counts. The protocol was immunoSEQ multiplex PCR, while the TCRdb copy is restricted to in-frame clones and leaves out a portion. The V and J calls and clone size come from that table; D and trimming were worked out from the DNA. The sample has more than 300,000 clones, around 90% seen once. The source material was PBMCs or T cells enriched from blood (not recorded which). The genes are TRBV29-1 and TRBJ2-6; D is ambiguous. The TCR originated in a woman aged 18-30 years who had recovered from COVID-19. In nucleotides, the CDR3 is TGCAGCGTTGTGGCCATCTCCGGGGCCAACGTCCTGACTTTC. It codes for CSVVAISGANVLTF. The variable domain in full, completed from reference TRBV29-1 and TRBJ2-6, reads SAVISQKPSRDICQRGTSLTIQCQVDSQVTMMFWYRQQPGQSLTLIATANQGSEATYESGFVIDKFPISRPNLTFSTLTVSNMSPEDSSIYLCSVVAISGANVLTFGAGSRLTVL.